The 11 T cell receptor beta chains below were found in one sample sequenced in a study of shared clonotypes between healthy human individuals. Sequencing was performed with immunoSEQ multiplex PCR; in TCRdb, only in-frame clones are kept and a portion is missing. The table shows 400,000 to 600,000 clones, with over 60% occurring only once. Input material: PBMCs. The receptors here all came from a middle-aged woman in good health. Some clones in this sample may be carry-over from other donors' samples.

The table lists this clone with a few counts. The rearrangement joins TRBV7-7 to TRBJ2-3; D may be TRBD2 (6 bases). The CDR3 has 13 amino acids. V gave up 4 bases and J gave up 5 bases, with 10 bases separating them. CDR1 is SSHAT, CDR2 FNYEAQ, per germline (reference sequence). In DNA form, the CDR3 reads TGTGCCAGCAGCTCCCTGGGGGGAGATACGCAGTATTTT. Amino acid sequence: CASSSLGGDTQYF.

The J gene is TRBJ1-1, the V gene TRBV18; D remains ambiguous. CDR3 length: 15 residues. CDR1 and CDR2 (germline): KGHSH, LQKENI. Trimming stripped 3 bases from V and 5 bases from J, with 16 bases between. CDR3 coding DNA: TGTGCCAGCTCACCCCTGCCGGCGGGTACGACTGAAGCTTTCTTT. Residues: CASSPLPAGTTEAFF.

The chain combines TRBV4-2 with TRBJ2-7, with unresolved D. V was shortened by 4 bases and J by 5 bases, with 6 bases between the two germline ends. The CDR3 is made up of 11 amino acids. Germline CDR1 LGHNA, CDR2 YNFKEQ. In nucleotides, the CDR3 is TGTGCCAGCAGCCGGTCCCACGAGCAGTACTTC. Its protein product is CASSRSHEQYF.

This sequence joins TRBV4-3 and TRBJ2-1; tentatively, D is TRBD1 or TRBD2 (5 bases each). The CDR3 runs 16 residues. The V and J ends lost 4 bases and 4 bases respectively, with 17 bases between them. The V gene's germline CDR1 is LGHNA and CDR2 YSLEER. Here the CDR3 DNA reads TGCGCCAGCAGCCTCCTACCCGGGACGTATTACAATGAGCAGTTCTTC. Protein sequence: CASSLLPGTYYNEQFF.

As DNA, the CDR3 is TGTGCCAGCAGCCCGGGACAGGGGGCTTATGGCTACACCTTC. Translating it yields CASSPGQGAYGYTF. The chain uses TRBV7-2 and TRBJ1-2; 12 bases fit TRBD1. Germline V gene data show CDR1 as SGHTA and CDR2 as FQGNSA. The V segment lost 5 bases and the J segment 5 bases; nucleotides outside the gene matches: 3. This CDR3 has 14 residues.

V and J are TRBV25-1 and TRBJ2-4; D gene uncertain. The CDR3 spans 12 residues. Germline values: CDR1 MGHDK, CDR2 SYGVNS. V was trimmed by 3 bases and J by 6 bases, leaving 6 bases between them. The CDR3 bases are TGTGCCAGCAGTGATGAATCAAACATTCAGTACTTC. Its protein product is CASSDESNIQYF.

In its sample, this clone was seen many times. The rearrangement links TRBV7-8 to TRBJ1-5; D uncertain. The CDR3 loop spans 16 amino acids. Between the trimmed V and J ends, which lost 4 bases and 0 bases, there was a span of 13 bases. Germline CDR1 SGHVS, CDR2 FQNEAQ. The CDR3 loop reads CASSSQTWFSNQPQHF. CDR3 bases: TGTGCCAGCAGCTCTCAGACGTGGTTTAGCAATCAGCCCCAGCATTTT.

This chain connects TRBV6-1 to TRBJ1-2; D is unclear. The V gene's germline CDR1 is MNHNS and CDR2 SASEGT. The CDR3 contains 13 residues. V lost 6 bases and J lost 1, with 9 bases in between. The CDR3 nucleotides read TGTGCCAGCAGCCCAGCGGGTAACTATGGCTACACCTTC. Translation: CASSPAGNYGYTF.

The chain combines TRBV19 with TRBJ1-1; D is ambiguous. This CDR3 region has 13 residues. Germline V lookup: CDR1 LNHDA, CDR2 SQIVND (reference sequence). The germline V and J ends were trimmed by 7 bases and 4 bases, with 13 bases remaining between them. The DNA of the CDR3 is TGTGCCAGTAAAAAAAACCGAGGCACTGAAGCTTTCTTT. Translating gives CASKKNRGTEAFF.

The gene calls are TRBV30 and TRBJ2-7, with a weak D call TRBD1 (7 bases). The CDR3 runs to 17 residues. V was trimmed by 5 bases and J by 0 bases, leaving 23 bases between them. The germline CDR1 and CDR2 sequences are GTSNPN and SVGIG (reference sequence). In DNA, the CDR3 is TGTGCCTGGTCCAACGGGGAGGACAGGATTAGCTCCTACGAGCAGTACTTC. Translating it yields CAWSNGEDRISSYEQYF.

The chain combines TRBV14 with TRBJ2-1; TRBD2 agrees at 11 bases. CDR1 and CDR2 (germline): SGHDN, FVKESK. Trimming at V came to 4 bases and at J to 1 base, leaving 12 bases not matched to a gene. The CDR3 has 19 amino acids. The CDR3 here is CASSLTGTSGLLSYNEQFF. The CDR3 coding sequence is TGTGCCAGCAGCCTAACCGGGACTAGCGGATTATTATCCTACAATGAGCAGTTCTTC.